Shown below are 32 T cell receptor beta chains from a single sample sequenced in a study of shared T cell receptors in the human thymus. The repertoire was sequenced with immunoSEQ multiplex PCR; TCRdb's copy has only in-frame clones and lacks some. The sample holds almost 550,000 clones, around three quarters seen once. This same sample was also part of a study on human thymus T cells.

Sequencing was carried out using thymocytes. Source of these receptors: a boy in the first two years of life with a congenital heart defect.

V and J are TRBV19 and TRBJ1-5, with D uncertain. Trimming removed 1 base at V and 4 bases at J, with 8 bases between. Germline V lookup: CDR1 LNHDA, CDR2 SQIVND (reference sequence). The CDR3 is made up of 14 amino acids. The CDR3 reads CASSIGGRNQPQHF. The CDR3 DNA sequence: TGTGCCAGTAGTATAGGAGGGAGGAATCAGCCCCAGCATTTT.

This chain links TRBV4-3 with TRBJ2-1, with 10 bases fitting TRBD2. The junction had 20 bases not matched to a gene; V was cut back by 1 base and J by 8 bases. CDR1 is LGHNA, CDR2 YSLEER, per germline. This CDR3 is built from 20 residues. The CDR3 region has the DNA TGCGCCAGCAGCCAAGGAACCCCCCAGCGGGAGGGATGGTGGGGCGATGAGCAGTTCTTC. Its translation: CASSQGTPQREGWWGDEQFF.

CDR3 DNA sequence: TGCGCCAGCAGCCCACCCCCGACTATCTACAATGAGCAGTTCTTC. Translation gives CASSPPPTIYNEQFF. This chain links TRBV5-1 with TRBJ2-1, with D possibly matching TRBD2 (5 bases). The V gene lost 4 bases and the J gene lost 3 bases, with 14 bases spanning the gap. Germline loops: CDR1 SGHRS, CDR2 YFSETQ. The CDR3 runs 15 residues.

The rearrangement joins TRBV4-2 to TRBJ1-2, with 8 bases identical to TRBD1. Germline V gene lookup returns CDR1 LGHNA and CDR2 YNFKEQ. V shed 4 bases and J 2 bases; nucleotides not matched to a gene: 9. This CDR3 comprises 16 residues. CDR3 residues: CASSRPDQGANYGYTF. In nucleotides, the CDR3 is TGTGCCAGCAGCCGGCCGGACCAGGGGGCCAACTATGGCTACACCTTC.

The CDR3 bases are TGCGCCAGCAGCCAAGCGGCGGGACAGGGGGCGACCGACAATGAGCAGTTCTTC. This translates into CASSQAAGQGATDNEQFF. The V call is TRBV4-1, the J call TRBJ2-1; 12 bases are shared with TRBD1. Germline assignment: CDR1 MGHRA and CDR2 YSYEKL. The V gene end was trimmed by 1 base and the J gene end by 5 bases; junction bases not matched to a gene: 9. The CDR3 spans 18 residues.

The rearrangement joins TRBV11-3 to TRBJ2-7; TRBD2 matches 7 bases. Germline V gene sequence: CDR1 SGHNT, CDR2 YENEEA. V shed 3 bases, J shed 4 bases, and the junction held 24 bases outside the gene matches. CDR3 length equals 20 residues. The CDR3 DNA follows: TGTGCCAGCAGCTTGTTCCGGCGGTTTGGCGGGAGTAAAGACAGTTACGAGCAGTACTTC. Its translation: CASSLFRRFGGSKDSYEQYF.

This chain joins TRBV4-2 and TRBJ2-1; 11 bases agree with TRBD2. This CDR3 is built from 16 residues. Germline V CDR1 and CDR2: LGHNA, YNFKEQ. After removal of 0 bases from V and 7 bases from J, the junction contained 5 bases not matched to a gene. CDR3 sequence reads: CASSQEVAGGPNEQFF. The CDR3 coding sequence is TGTGCCAGCAGCCAAGAGGTAGCGGGAGGGCCGAATGAGCAGTTCTTC.

This clone occurred a few times. The chain is built from TRBV5-1 and TRBJ1-1; 11 bases line up with TRBD1. The length of the CDR3 is 17 residues. Germline trimming cut 4 bases from V and 1 base from J; bases unmatched to any gene: 9. The germline gives CDR1 SGHRS, CDR2 YFSETQ. DNA of the CDR3: TGCGCCAGCAGCCTTAGGACAGGGGGCATTGGGAACACTGAAGCTTTCTTT. This codes for CASSLRTGGIGNTEAFF. Full variable domain (rest looked up from reference TRBV5-1 and TRBJ1-1): KAGVTQTPRYLIKTRGQQVTLSCSPISGHRSVSWYQQTPGQGLQFLFEYFSETQRNKGNFPGRFSGRQFSNSRSEMNVSTLELGDSALYLCASSLRTGGIGNTEAFFGQGTRLTVV.

This CDR3 reads CASSLYPQGARSYNEQFF. CDR3 bases: TGCGCCAGCAGCTTGTATCCCCAGGGGGCGCGTTCCTACAATGAGCAGTTCTTC. The genes are TRBV5-1 and TRBJ2-1, with 8 bases identical to TRBD1. Germline V lookup: CDR1 SGHRS, CDR2 YFSETQ. V was clipped by 1 base and J by 1 base; unmatched bases: 10. This CDR3 has 18 residues. The complete variable domain, with remaining parts taken from reference TRBV5-1 and TRBJ2-1, reads KAGVTQTPRYLIKTRGQQVTLSCSPISGHRSVSWYQQTPGQGLQFLFEYFSETQRNKGNFPGRFSGRQFSNSRSEMNVSTLELGDSALYLCASSLYPQGARSYNEQFFGPGTRLTVL.

This chain uses TRBV29-1 with TRBJ2-5; TRBD1 matches at 7 bases. J lost 2 bases, V lost 7 bases, and 4 bases had no gene match. Per the germline V gene, CDR1 is SQVTM and CDR2 is ANQGSEA. The CDR3 covers 12 residues. The CDR3 nucleotides are TGCAGCGGGTGGGACAGACAAGAGACCCAGTACTTC. It yields the protein CSGWDRQETQYF.

V is TRBV5-4 and J is TRBJ2-7; 8 bases agree with TRBD2. Germline V gene lookup returns CDR1 SGHNT and CDR2 YYREEE (reference sequence). CDR3 length: 16 amino acids. The junction had 10 bases not matched to a gene; V was cut back by 5 bases and J by 0 bases. The CDR3 protein is CASRPKPGGPSYEQYF. CDR3 in DNA: TGTGCCAGCAGGCCAAAGCCGGGAGGGCCCTCCTACGAGCAGTACTTC.

The chain has TRBV6-1 and TRBJ2-7; 9 bases agree with TRBD2. Per germline, CDR1 MNHNS and CDR2 SASEGT. This CDR3 contains 15 residues. V was pared by 6 bases and J by 2 bases, with 8 bases of the junction left unmatched. CDR3: CASRASGKPAYEQYF. The CDR3 DNA follows: TGTGCCAGCAGGGCTAGCGGGAAGCCTGCCTACGAGCAGTACTTC.

V is TRBV19 and J is TRBJ2-3; 7 bases are a match to TRBD2. The J segment lost 4 bases and the V segment lost 3 bases, leaving 7 bases of the junction unmatched. The germline CDR1 and CDR2 sequences are LNHDA and SQIVND (reference sequence). The CDR3 is 15 amino acids. The CDR3 coding sequence is TGTGCCAGTAGTATCAGACTAGCTAGGGCAGATACGCAGTATTTT. Its protein is CASSIRLARADTQYF. Drawing the rest from reference TRBV19 and TRBJ2-3, the complete variable domain is DGGITQSPKYLFRKEGQNVTLSCEQNLNHDAMYWYRQDPGQGLRLIYYSQIVNDFQKGDIAEGYSVSREKKESFPLTVTSAQKNPTAFYLCASSIRLARADTQYFGPGTRLTVL.

This clone showed up just once. The V and J genes are TRBV7-2 and TRBJ2-7, with TRBD2 identical over 9 bases. The CDR3 covers 15 residues. Losses at the gene ends were 4 bases for V and 4 bases for J; bases not matched to a gene: 8. CDR1 is SGHTA and CDR2 is FQGNSA in the germline V gene. This CDR3 is CASSSEREDGYEQYF. The CDR3 region has the DNA TGTGCCAGCAGCTCGGAGCGGGAGGACGGTTACGAGCAGTACTTC.

This clone has a handful of counts. The V and J genes are TRBV19 and TRBJ1-5; possible D gene TRBD1, 5 bases. Germline-derived CDR1 and CDR2 are LNHDA and SQIVND (reference sequence). The V gene lost 5 bases and the J gene lost 1 base, with 18 bases spanning the gap. The CDR3 sequence is 17 residues long. In DNA form, the CDR3 reads TGTGCCAGTAGTCCCCGGGCAGTTAGGGGAAGCAATCAGCCCCAGCATTTT. This translates into CASSPRAVRGSNQPQHF.

The rearrangement links TRBV4-2 to TRBJ2-2; D perhaps matches TRBD2 (6 bases). In germline, CDR1 is LGHNA, CDR2 YNFKEQ. V shed 6 bases and J shed 0 bases, with 14 bases lying between them. CDR3 size: 16 residues. CDR3 coding DNA: TGTGCCAGCAGTCGCGGGGCGGTTCCGAACACCGGGGAGCTGTTTTTT. Encoded protein: CASSRGAVPNTGELFF.

The rearrangement links TRBV29-1 to TRBJ2-5, with TRBD1 matching over 10 bases. Germline V gives CDR1 SQVTM, CDR2 ANQGSEA. The CDR3 has 15 residues. Germline trimming cut 2 bases from V and 3 bases from J; bases unmatched to any gene: 6. CDR3 residues: CSVEPQTGGEETQYF. In DNA form, the CDR3 reads TGCAGCGTTGAACCCCAGACAGGGGGCGAAGAGACCCAGTACTTC. Together with reference TRBV29-1 and TRBJ2-5, the CDR3 gives the full variable domain: SAVISQKPSRDICQRGTSLTIQCQVDSQVTMMFWYRQQPGQSLTLIATANQGSEATYESGFVIDKFPISRPNLTFSTLTVSNMSPEDSSIYLCSVEPQTGGEETQYFGPGTRLLVL.

The chain uses TRBV18 and TRBJ1-3; D is uncertain. Trimming removed 1 base from V and 0 bases from J, with 4 bases in between. The CDR3 runs 14 residues. Germline V gene lookup returns CDR1 KGHSH and CDR2 LQKENI. This chain's CDR3 is CASSPRASGNTIYF. In DNA form, the CDR3 reads TGTGCCAGCTCACCACGGGCCTCTGGAAACACCATATATTTT. The full variable domain, with the rest looked up from reference TRBV18 and TRBJ1-3, is NAGVMQNPRHLVRRRGQEARLRCSPMKGHSHVYWYRQLPEEGLKFMVYLQKENIIDESGMPKERFSAEFPKEGPSILRIQQVVRGDSAAYFCASSPRASGNTIYFGEGSWLTVV.

This sequence joins TRBV6-1 and TRBJ2-3; D ambiguous. V lost 0 bases and J lost 0, with 10 bases in between. This CDR3 has 16 amino acids. The germline V gene encodes CDR1 MNHNS and CDR2 SASEGT. CDR3 nucleotide sequence: TGTGCCAGCAGTGAAGCGCTACAGTCTAGCACAGATACGCAGTATTTT. Encoded protein: CASSEALQSSTDTQYF.

This chain uses TRBV10-3 with TRBJ1-3, with 9 positions matching TRBD1. V shed 0 bases, J shed 3 bases, and the junction held 6 bases outside the gene matches. The germline CDR1 and CDR2 sequences are ENHRY and SYGVKD. The CDR3 has 17 amino acids. The CDR3 is CAISESWDRAFGNTIYF. CDR3 nucleotide sequence: TGTGCCATCAGTGAGTCCTGGGACAGGGCTTTTGGAAACACCATATATTTT.

In its sample, this clone was seen a few times. The chain joins TRBV5-6 to TRBJ2-1, with D tentatively TRBD2 (6 bases). The CDR3 is 17 residues long. V dropped 0 bases and J dropped 2 bases, with 15 bases sitting between them. CDR1 is SGHDT, CDR2 YYEEEE, per germline. CDR3 sequence (DNA): TGTGCCAGCAGCTTGGGCGGCGCGGGATGGACCTACAATGAGCAGTTCTTC. Translating gives CASSLGGAGWTYNEQFF.

The V call is TRBV4-3, the J call TRBJ2-1, with a tentative D call TRBD2 (5 bases). The CDR3 covers 16 residues. The germline gives CDR1 LGHNA, CDR2 YSLEER. Trimming removed 1 base from V and 8 bases from J, with 18 bases in between. The CDR3 DNA sequence: TGCGCCAGCAGCCAAGCCGGAGCGGTCCGGAGAGATGAGCAGTTCTTC. Translated, it gives CASSQAGAVRRDEQFF.

The chain carries TRBV6-1 and TRBJ2-2; D might be TRBD2 (6 bases). This CDR3 spans 17 amino acids. V lost 3 bases, J lost 1 base, and 15 bases lay in between. CDR1 is MNHNS and CDR2 is SASEGT in the germline V gene. Written as DNA, the CDR3 is TGTGCCAGCAGTGAGCCGTGGCTAGCGAAGAACACCGGGGAGCTGTTTTTT. Its protein product is CASSEPWLAKNTGELFF.

The chain is built from TRBV19 and TRBJ2-5, with 11 bases lining up with TRBD2. The CDR3 has 16 amino acids. Losses at the gene ends were 3 bases for V and 2 bases for J; bases not matched to a gene: 5. Germline V gene lookup returns CDR1 LNHDA and CDR2 SQIVND (reference sequence). The CDR3 loop reads CASSIWTSGLQETQYF. The CDR3 bases are TGTGCCAGTAGTATTTGGACTAGCGGGCTACAAGAGACCCAGTACTTC.

V and J are TRBV4-3 and TRBJ2-7, with 9 bases identical to TRBD2. Germline-derived CDR1 and CDR2 are LGHNA and YSLEER. V dropped 0 bases and J dropped 1; count of bases not matched to a gene: 13. The CDR3 is 19 amino acids. CDR3 loop: CASSQDTTSGQVRSYEQYF. CDR3 DNA: TGCGCCAGCAGCCAAGATACGACTAGCGGTCAAGTCAGGTCCTACGAGCAGTACTTC.

The chain links TRBV29-1 to TRBJ2-1; 7 nucleotides align to TRBD2. This CDR3 is built from 21 residues. Unmatched junction bases numbered 27, after V lost 4 bases and J lost 3 bases. The germline gives CDR1 SQVTM, CDR2 ANQGSEA. CDR3 DNA: TGCAGCGTTGGAGCTCGCGGGGGTAGACAACCTTTGCCGAAGCGCTACAATGAGCAGTTCTTC. Translating it yields CSVGARGGRQPLPKRYNEQFF.

The gene calls are TRBV2 and TRBJ2-6; TRBD1 matches at 9 bases. The CDR3 covers 15 residues. The V segment lost 6 bases and the J segment 3 bases; nucleotides outside the gene matches: 3. The germline gives CDR1 SNHLY, CDR2 FYNNEI. Written as DNA, the CDR3 is TGTGCCAGCAGCCGACAGGGGGATGGGGCCAACGTCCTGACTTTC. This codes for CASSRQGDGANVLTF.

This chain connects TRBV9 to TRBJ2-5; 7 nucleotides line up with TRBD2. CDR1 is SGDLS and CDR2 is YYNGEE in the germline V gene. The CDR3 has 17 amino acids. V shed 0 bases and J 7 bases; nucleotides not matched to a gene: 15. The CDR3 region is CASSVGKLGGSEVTQYF. DNA of the CDR3: TGTGCCAGCAGCGTAGGGAAACTGGGCGGGAGCGAGGTGACCCAGTACTTC.

V usage is TRBV5-6 and J usage is TRBJ2-1; 8 bases match TRBD1. Trimming took 3 bases from V and 3 from J; bases not matched to a gene: 5. CDR3 length equals 15 residues. The germline V gene encodes CDR1 SGHDT and CDR2 YYEEEE. The CDR3 nucleotides are TGTGCCAGCAGCTCCCGGACAGGGCTCTACAATGAGCAGTTCTTC. This translates into CASSSRTGLYNEQFF.

Comment on this clone: An end of the junction differs from the germline gene, which may be a read error. This chain connects TRBV5-6 to TRBJ2-7, with 9 nucleotides matching TRBD1. CDR1 is SGHDT and CDR2 is YYEEEE in the germline V gene. The CDR3 is 16 amino acids. This chain's CDR3 is CASSLGDRDRTYKQYF. The CDR3 DNA reads as TGTGCCAGCAGCTTGGGGGACAGGGATAGGACCTACAAGCAGTACTTC.

This rearrangement joins TRBV5-5 to TRBJ2-7; D is uncertain. Trimming removed 3 bases at V and 3 bases at J, with 7 bases between. CDR3 length: 12 residues. Germline loops: CDR1 SGHKS, CDR2 YYEKEE (reference sequence). As DNA, the CDR3 is TGTGCCAGCAGCTCCTCCCTCTACGAGCAGTACTTC. It translates to CASSSSLYEQYF.

This clone turned up a few times. The chain combines TRBV27 with TRBJ1-1; 8 bases align to TRBD1. The CDR3 is made up of 16 amino acids. Germline trimming cut 4 bases from V and 6 bases from J; bases unmatched to any gene: 13. From germline, CDR1 is MNHEY and CDR2 SMNVEV (reference sequence). Here the CDR3 reads CASSYRGGPGQAEAFF. In nucleotides, the CDR3 is TGTGCCAGCAGTTACCGAGGAGGCCCGGGACAGGCTGAAGCTTTCTTT.